This T cell receptor (beta chain) was recovered during a study of cytomegalovirus exposure and HLA in healthy donors. Study observations and caveats: Within an earlier analysis, most TCR beta V segments proved productive either about 87% or about 30% of the time. A later analysis linked a missense variant in DCLRE1C to the trimming of TCR beta V and J genes. Accurate HLA-A and HLA-B prediction from TCR beta sequences was reported for most subjects. The CMV antigen specificity of a few CMV-associated chains was confirmed through in vitro analysis.

A remark on this clone: Its target is not known.

Amplification used 60 Vbeta primers and 13 Jbeta primers. The protocol was immunoSEQ multiplex PCR, while the TCRdb copy is restricted to in-frame clones and leaves out a portion. The sample includes hundreds of thousands of clones, roughly four fifths of them seen just once. Per the germline V gene, CDR1 is SGHRS and CDR2 is YFSETQ. The length of the CDR3 is 13 residues. Trimming stripped 7 bases from V and 8 bases from J, with 16 bases between. The chain joins TRBV5-1 to TRBJ2-1, with D possibly TRBD2 on 5 matching bases. Sequencing was done on a sample of PBMCs. The TCR comes from a girl aged 5-17 years in good health and CMV-seronegative. This CDR3 is CASPGRFVDEQFF. CDR3 bases: TGCGCCAGCCCGGGAAGGTTCGTCGATGAGCAGTTCTTC.